The T cell receptor beta chain under discussion was sequenced for a study of shared clonotypes between healthy human individuals. A few counts support this clone. Its specificity is not known. Sequencing used immunoSEQ multiplex PCR; TCRdb keeps in-frame clones, though not all of them. The sample has over a million clones, about 76% seen once. Germline V gene lookup returns CDR1 MNHNS and CDR2 SASEGT. V shed 1 base and J shed 5 bases, with 20 bases lying between them. The CDR3 covers 17 residues. Study-wide points: Expectations were that clonotype sharing among donors would be affected by sequencing depth.

Every contributor of samples was a Caucasian grown-up residing in Nashville, Tennessee. The chain links TRBV6-1 to TRBJ1-1; tentative D call: TRBD1 (5 bases). This receptor was taken from a man between 18 and 29 years old in good health. The sequencing sample was made of memory CD4+ T cells sorted from blood. The subset here: CD45RA-negative fraction. The CDR3 DNA reads as TGTGCCAGCAGTGAAGACGTAGAGGCGGGGCGAAGAACTGAAGCTTTCTTT. Residues: CASSEDVEAGRRTEAFF.